This record concerns one TCR beta chain sequence. Its target is not known. The sample is drawn from a study of T cell responses to AZD1222 COVID-19 vaccine. Study results and limitations: Without day 14 samples, only post-peak T cell repertoires were studied. In a largely white British group with more females than males, clonal diversity was possibly underestimated. The CD4 TCRs associated with vaccination extended across spike and predominated at 160-218 and 743-854.

The CDR3 is 15 amino acids. Profiling relied on immunoSEQ multiplex PCR, and the TCRdb table lists in-frame clones only, not all of them. Of 180,000 or so clones detected, around 90% appear once; the ten largest clones hold 25% to 30%. Sample: peripheral blood, taken 28 days after the second AZD1222 dose. This TCR came from an adult who received the AZD1222 COVID-19 vaccine. This chain joins TRBV21-1 and TRBJ2-7. TRBV21-1 is noted as a pseudogene. CDR3 in amino acids: CASSRLRDRAYEQYF. CDR3 DNA sequence: TGTGCCAGCAGCAGACTCCGGGACCGAGCCTACGAGCAGTACTTC.